Below, one TCR beta chain is given with its context. All sequencing subjects had displayed CD8+CD57+ cell expansion on flow cytometry. The data were obtained in a study of CD8+CD57+ T cells in acquired aplastic anemia. The TCR beta profiling, which covered VDJ combination and CDR3 sequence, was carried out using genomic DNA as the template. A single record per CDR3 protein comes from TCRdb applying MiXCR to the reads. The data hold hundreds of thousands of distinct CDR3 sequences, with 25% to 40% observed a single time. V was shortened by 0 bases and J by 4 bases, with 10 bases between the two germline ends. The germline V gene has CDR1 SGDLS and CDR2 YYNGEE. The CDR3 has 14 amino acids.

The TCR was taken from a human donor with aplastic anemia. Sequenced: sorted CD4+, CD8+, or CD8+CD57+ T cells (not recorded which) from PBMCs. The V gene is TRBV9, the J gene TRBJ1-1, with a weak D call TRBD1 (6 bases). This CDR3 reads CASSVDNRVTEAFF. The CDR3 DNA sequence: TGTGCCAGCAGCGTAGATAACAGGGTCACTGAAGCTTTCTTT. Full variable domain (outside the CDR3, taken from reference TRBV9 and TRBJ1-1): DSGVTQTPKHLITATGQRVTLRCSPRSGDLSVYWYQQSLDQGLQFLIQYYNGEERAKGNILERFSAQQFPDLHSELNLSSLELGDSALYFCASSVDNRVTEAFFGQGTRLTVV.